This TCR beta chain is drawn from a study of technical replicates of blood from a few donors. V was pared by 3 bases and J by 3 bases, with 15 bases of the junction left unmatched. CDR3 length: 18 amino acids. CDR1 is SEHNR, CDR2 FQNEAQ, per germline (reference sequence). Only in-frame clones appear in the TCRdb table, and some are missing; sequencing was by immunoSEQ multiplex PCR. The table lists about 73,000 clones, 93% of them singletons. This chain uses TRBV7-9 with TRBJ1-2; TRBD1 matches at 8 bases. The sequence was obtained from a human donor in good health. The sequencing sample was made of T cells isolated from PBMCs. As DNA, the CDR3 is TGTGCCAGCAGCTTGACAGGGGCCCCCCGCGCTAATGACTATGGCTACACCTTC. The encoded protein is CASSLTGAPRANDYGYTF. The full variable domain, its missing parts supplied by reference TRBV7-9 and TRBJ1-2, is DTGVSQNPRHKITKRGQNVTFRCDPISEHNRLYWYRQTLGQGPEFLTYFQNEAQLEKSRLLSDRFSAERPKGSFSTLEIQRTEQGDSAMYLCASSLTGAPRANDYGYTFGSGTRLTVV.